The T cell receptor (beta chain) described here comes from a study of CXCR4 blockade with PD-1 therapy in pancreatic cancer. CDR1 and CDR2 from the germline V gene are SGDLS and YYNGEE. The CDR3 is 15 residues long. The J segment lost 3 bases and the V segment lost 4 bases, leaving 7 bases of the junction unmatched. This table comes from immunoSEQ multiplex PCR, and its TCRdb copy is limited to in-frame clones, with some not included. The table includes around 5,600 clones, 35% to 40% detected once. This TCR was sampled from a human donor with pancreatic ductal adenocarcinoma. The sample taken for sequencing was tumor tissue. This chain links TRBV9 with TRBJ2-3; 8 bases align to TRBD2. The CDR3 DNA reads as TGTGCCAGCAGCCTTAATAGCGGGAAGACAGATACGCAGTATTTT. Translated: CASSLNSGKTDTQYF.